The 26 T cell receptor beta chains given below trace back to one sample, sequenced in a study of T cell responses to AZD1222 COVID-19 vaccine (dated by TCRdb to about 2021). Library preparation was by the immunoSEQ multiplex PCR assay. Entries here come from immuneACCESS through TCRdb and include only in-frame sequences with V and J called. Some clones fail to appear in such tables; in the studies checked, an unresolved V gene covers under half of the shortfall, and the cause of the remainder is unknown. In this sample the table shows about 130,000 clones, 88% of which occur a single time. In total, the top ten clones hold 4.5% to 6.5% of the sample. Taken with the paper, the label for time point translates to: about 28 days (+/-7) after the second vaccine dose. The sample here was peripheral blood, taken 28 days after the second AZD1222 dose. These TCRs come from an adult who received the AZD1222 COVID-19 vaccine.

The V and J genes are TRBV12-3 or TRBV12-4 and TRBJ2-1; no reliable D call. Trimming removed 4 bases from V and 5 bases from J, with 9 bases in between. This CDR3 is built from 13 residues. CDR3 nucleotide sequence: TGTGCCAGCAGTTCCATCCAGAACAATGAGCAGTTCTTC. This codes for CASSSIQNNEQFF.

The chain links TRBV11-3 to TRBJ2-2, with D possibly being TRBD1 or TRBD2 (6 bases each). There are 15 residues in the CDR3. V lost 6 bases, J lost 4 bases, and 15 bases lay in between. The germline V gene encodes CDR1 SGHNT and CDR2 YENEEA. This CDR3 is CASRGGGLRTGELFF. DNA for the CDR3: TGTGCCAGCAGAGGTGGGGGGCTGCGCACCGGGGAGCTGTTTTTT.

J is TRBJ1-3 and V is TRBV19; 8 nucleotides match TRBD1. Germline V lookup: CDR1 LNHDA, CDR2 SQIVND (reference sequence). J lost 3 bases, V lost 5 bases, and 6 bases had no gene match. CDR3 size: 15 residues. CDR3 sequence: CASSPGQVFGNTIYF. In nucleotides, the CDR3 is TGTGCCAGTAGTCCGGGACAGGTGTTTGGAAACACCATATATTTT.

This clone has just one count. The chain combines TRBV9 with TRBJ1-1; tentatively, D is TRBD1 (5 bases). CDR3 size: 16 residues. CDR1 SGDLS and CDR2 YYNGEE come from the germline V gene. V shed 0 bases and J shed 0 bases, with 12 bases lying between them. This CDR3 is CASSVGDWGMNTEAFF. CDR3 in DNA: TGTGCCAGCAGCGTAGGTGACTGGGGGATGAACACTGAAGCTTTCTTT.

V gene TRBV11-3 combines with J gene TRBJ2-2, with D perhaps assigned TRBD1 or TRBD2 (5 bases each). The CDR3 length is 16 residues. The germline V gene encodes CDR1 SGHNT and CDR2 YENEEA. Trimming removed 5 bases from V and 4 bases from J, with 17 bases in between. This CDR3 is CASSPPLGVSTGELFF. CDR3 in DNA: TGTGCCAGCAGCCCACCGTTGGGGGTGAGCACCGGGGAGCTGTTTTTT.

The CDR3 is CASSEQGQSNQPQHF. CDR3 in DNA: TGTGCCAGCAGTGAACAGGGGCAGAGCAATCAGCCCCAGCATTTT. The chain carries TRBV2 and TRBJ1-5; the D gene is possibly TRBD1 (6 bases). The CDR3 has 15 amino acids. CDR1 is SNHLY and CDR2 is FYNNEI in the germline V gene. V lost 2 bases and J lost 1, with 9 bases in between.

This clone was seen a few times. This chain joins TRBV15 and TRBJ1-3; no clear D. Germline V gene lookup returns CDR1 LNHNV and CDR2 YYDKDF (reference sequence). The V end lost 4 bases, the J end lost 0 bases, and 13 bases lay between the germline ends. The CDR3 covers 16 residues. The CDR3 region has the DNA TGTGCCACCAGCAACGAGGCAGTCCACTCTGGAAACACCATATATTTT. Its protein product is CATSNEAVHSGNTIYF.

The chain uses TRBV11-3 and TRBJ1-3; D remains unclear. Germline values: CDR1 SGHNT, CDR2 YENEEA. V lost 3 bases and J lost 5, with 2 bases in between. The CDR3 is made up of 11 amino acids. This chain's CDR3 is CASSFRNTIYF. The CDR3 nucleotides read TGTGCCAGCAGCTTTCGAAACACCATATATTTT. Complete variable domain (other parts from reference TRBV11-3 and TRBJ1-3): EAGVVQSPRYKIIEKKQPVAFWCNPISGHNTLYWYLQNLGQGPELLIRYENEEAVDDSQLPKDRFSAERLKGVDSTLKIQPAELGDSAVYLCASSFRNTIYFGEGSWLTVV.

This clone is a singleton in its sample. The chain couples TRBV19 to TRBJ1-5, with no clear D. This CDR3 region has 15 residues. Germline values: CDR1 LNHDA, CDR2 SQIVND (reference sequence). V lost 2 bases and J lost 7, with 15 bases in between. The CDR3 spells CASSIIGGAGQPQHF. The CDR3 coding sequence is TGTGCCAGTAGTATAATCGGCGGAGCGGGGCAGCCCCAGCATTTT.

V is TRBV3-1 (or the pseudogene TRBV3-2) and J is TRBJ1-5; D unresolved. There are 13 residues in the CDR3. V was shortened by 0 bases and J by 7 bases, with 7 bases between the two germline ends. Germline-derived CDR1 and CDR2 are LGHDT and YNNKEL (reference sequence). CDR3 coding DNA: TGTGCCAGCAGCCAAGACCCGGCGCAGCCCCAGCATTTT. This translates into CASSQDPAQPQHF.

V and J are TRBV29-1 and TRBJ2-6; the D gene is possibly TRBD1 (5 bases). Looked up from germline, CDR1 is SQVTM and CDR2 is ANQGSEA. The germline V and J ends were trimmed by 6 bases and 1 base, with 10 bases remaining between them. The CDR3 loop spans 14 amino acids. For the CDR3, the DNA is TGCAGCGTGACCCCAGGGTCTGGGGCCAACGTCCTGACTTTC. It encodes CSVTPGSGANVLTF.

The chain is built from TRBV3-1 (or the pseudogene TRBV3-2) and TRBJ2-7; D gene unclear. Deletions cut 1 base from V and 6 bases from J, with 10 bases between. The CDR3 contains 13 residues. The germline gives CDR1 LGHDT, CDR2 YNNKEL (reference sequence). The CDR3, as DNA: TGTGCCAGCAGCCAAGTTGAACTAACCGAGCAGTACTTC. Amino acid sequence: CASSQVELTEQYF.

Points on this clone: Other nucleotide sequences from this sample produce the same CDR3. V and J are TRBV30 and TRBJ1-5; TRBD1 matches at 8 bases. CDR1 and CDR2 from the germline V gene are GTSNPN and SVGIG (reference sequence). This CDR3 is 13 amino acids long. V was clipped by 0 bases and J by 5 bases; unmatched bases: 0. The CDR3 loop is CAWSVQGDQPQHF. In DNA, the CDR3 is TGTGCCTGGAGTGTACAGGGGGATCAGCCCCAGCATTTT.

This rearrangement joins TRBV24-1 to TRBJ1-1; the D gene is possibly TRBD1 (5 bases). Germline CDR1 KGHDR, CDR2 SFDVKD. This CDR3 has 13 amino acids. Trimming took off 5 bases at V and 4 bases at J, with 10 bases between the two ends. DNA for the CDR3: TGTGCCACCAGTGGTCAGGGTGGCACTGAAGCTTTCTTT. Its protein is CATSGQGGTEAFF.

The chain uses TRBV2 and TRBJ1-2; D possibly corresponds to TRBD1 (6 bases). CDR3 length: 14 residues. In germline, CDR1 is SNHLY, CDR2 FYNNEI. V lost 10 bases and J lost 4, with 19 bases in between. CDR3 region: CATVPGTGAYGYTF. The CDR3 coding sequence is TGTGCCACCGTACCGGGGACGGGGGCCTATGGCTACACCTTC.

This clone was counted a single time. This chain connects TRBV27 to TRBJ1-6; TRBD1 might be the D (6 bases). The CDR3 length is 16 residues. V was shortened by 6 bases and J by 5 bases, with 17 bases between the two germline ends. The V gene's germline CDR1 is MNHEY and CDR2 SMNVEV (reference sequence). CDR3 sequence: CASSPWGAGDNSPLHF. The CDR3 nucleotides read TGTGCCAGCAGCCCTTGGGGGGCAGGGGATAATTCACCCCTCCACTTT.

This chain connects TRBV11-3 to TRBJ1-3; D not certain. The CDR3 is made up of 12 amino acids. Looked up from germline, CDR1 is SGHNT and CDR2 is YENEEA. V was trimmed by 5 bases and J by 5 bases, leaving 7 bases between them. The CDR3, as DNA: TGTGCCAGCAGCCAACCCCGAAACACCATATATTTT. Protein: CASSQPRNTIYF.

The chain's CDR3 is CASRKTTLGAGELFF. CDR3 DNA: TGTGCCAGCAGGAAGACAACTTTAGGTGCCGGGGAGCTGTTTTTT. J is TRBJ2-2 and V is TRBV27; no reliable D call. CDR3 length: 15 residues. Germline assignment: CDR1 MNHEY and CDR2 SMNVEV (reference sequence). V dropped 6 bases and J dropped 6 bases, with 17 bases sitting between them.

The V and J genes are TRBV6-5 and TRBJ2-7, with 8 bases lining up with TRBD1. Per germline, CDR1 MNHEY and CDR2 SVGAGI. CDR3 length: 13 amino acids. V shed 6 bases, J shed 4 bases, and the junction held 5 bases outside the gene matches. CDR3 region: CASREQGAYEQYF. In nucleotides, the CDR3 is TGTGCCAGCAGGGAGCAGGGGGCTTACGAGCAGTACTTC.

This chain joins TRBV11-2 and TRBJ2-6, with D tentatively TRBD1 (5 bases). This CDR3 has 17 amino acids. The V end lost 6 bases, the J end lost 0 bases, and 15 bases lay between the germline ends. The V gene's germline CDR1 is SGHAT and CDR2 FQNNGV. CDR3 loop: CASSVRVLDSGANVLTF. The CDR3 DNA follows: TGTGCCAGCAGTGTCAGGGTGCTGGACTCTGGGGCCAACGTCCTGACTTTC. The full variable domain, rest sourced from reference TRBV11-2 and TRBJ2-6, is EAGVAQSPRYKIIEKRQSVAFWCNPISGHATLYWYQQILGQGPKLLIQFQNNGVVDDSQLPKDRFSAERLKGVDSTLKIQPAKLEDSAVYLCASSVRVLDSGANVLTFGAGSRLTVL.

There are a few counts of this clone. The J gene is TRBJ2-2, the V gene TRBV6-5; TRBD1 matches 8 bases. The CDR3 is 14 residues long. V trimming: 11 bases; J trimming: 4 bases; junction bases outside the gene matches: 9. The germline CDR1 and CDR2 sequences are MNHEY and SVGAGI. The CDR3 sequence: CAGRTGRGTGELFF. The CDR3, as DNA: TGTGCCGGGAGGACAGGGCGGGGCACCGGGGAGCTGTTTTTT.

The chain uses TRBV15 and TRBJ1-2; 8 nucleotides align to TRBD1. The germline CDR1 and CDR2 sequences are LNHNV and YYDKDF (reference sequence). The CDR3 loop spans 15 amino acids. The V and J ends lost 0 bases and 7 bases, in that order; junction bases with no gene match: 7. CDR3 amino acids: CATSRDRAGGRGYTF. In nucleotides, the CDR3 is TGTGCCACCAGCAGAGACCGGGCAGGGGGCCGTGGCTACACCTTC.

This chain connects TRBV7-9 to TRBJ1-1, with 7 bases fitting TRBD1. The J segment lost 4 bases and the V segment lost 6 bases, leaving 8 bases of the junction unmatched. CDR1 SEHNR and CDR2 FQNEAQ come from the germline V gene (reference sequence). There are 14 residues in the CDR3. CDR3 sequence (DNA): TGTGCCAGCAGTTCCTGGGCAGGGGGCACTGAAGCTTTCTTT. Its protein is CASSSWAGGTEAFF.

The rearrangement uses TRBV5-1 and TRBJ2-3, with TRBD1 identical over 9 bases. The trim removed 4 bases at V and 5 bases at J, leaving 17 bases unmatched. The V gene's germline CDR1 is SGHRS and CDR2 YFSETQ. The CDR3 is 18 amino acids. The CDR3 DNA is TGCGCCAGCAGCACGTCCCCCGGGACAGGGCAATTCGTAGATACGCAGTATTTT. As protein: CASSTSPGTGQFVDTQYF.

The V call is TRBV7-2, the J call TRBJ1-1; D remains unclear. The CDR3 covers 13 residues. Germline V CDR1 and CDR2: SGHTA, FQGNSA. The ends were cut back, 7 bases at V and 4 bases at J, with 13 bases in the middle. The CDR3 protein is CASKGNSGTEAFF. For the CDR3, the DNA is TGTGCCAGCAAAGGGAATTCGGGCACTGAAGCTTTCTTT. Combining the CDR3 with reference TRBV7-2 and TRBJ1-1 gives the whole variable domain GAGVSQSPSNKVTEKGKDVELRCDPISGHTALYWYRQSLGQGLEFLIYFQGNSAPDKSGLPSDRFSAERTGGSVSTLTIQRTQQEDSAVYLCASKGNSGTEAFFGQGTRLTVV.

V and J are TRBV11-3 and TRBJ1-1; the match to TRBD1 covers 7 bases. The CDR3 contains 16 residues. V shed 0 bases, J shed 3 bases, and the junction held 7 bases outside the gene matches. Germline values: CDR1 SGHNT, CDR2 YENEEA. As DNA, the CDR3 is TGTGCCAGCAGCTTAGATGGCTTCCAGGGGGACACTGAAGCTTTCTTT. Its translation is CASSLDGFQGDTEAFF.